The subject of this entry is one T cell receptor beta chain. Its matching antigen is unknown. Both 60 Vbeta primers and 13 Jbeta primers went into the PCR. Repertoires were generated with immunoSEQ multiplex PCR, while TCRdb's copy carries only in-frame clones and drops some. This sample has around 160,000 clones, with around four fifths found just once. The CDR3 covers 14 residues. Germline V gene lookup returns CDR1 MNHEY and CDR2 SVGAGI. These data belong to a study of cytomegalovirus exposure and HLA in healthy donors. General study findings and limits: Donors were assumed by presence/absence analyses to have roughly uniform sequencing depth.

The chain is built from TRBV6-5 and TRBJ2-5, with TRBD1 identical over 7 bases. The tail of the sequence fits TRBJ2-7 better, so the J call may be wrong. This clonotype was obtained from a woman aged 18-29 years in good health and CMV-seronegative. The material sequenced was PBMCs. CDR3 region: CASSYGRDSYEQYF. The CDR3 nucleotides read TGTGCCAGCAGTTACGGAAGGGACAGCTACGAGCAGTACTTC.